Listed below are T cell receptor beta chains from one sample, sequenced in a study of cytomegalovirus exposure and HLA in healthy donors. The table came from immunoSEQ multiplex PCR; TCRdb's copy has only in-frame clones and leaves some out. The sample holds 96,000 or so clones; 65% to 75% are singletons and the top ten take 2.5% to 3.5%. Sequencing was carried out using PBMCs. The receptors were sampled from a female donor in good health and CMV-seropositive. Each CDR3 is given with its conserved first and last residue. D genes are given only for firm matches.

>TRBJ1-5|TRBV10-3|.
TGTGCCATCAGTGAGTCCGGTTATCAGCCCCAGCATTTT
CAISESGYQPQHF
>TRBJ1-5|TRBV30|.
TGTGCCTGGAGTGTACTGGGGGGGAATCAGCCCCAGCATTTT
CAWSVLGGNQPQHF
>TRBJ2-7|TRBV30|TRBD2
TGTGCCTGTAGCCAGGGACTATACGAGCAGTACTTC
CACSQGLYEQYF
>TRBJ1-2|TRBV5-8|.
TGTGCCAGCAGCTTGAATCCGGGCTATGGCTACACCTTC
CASSLNPGYGYTF
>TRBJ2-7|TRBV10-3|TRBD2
TGTGCCATCAGGGCAACTAGCGGGGGCTCCTACGAGCAGTACTTC
CAIRATSGGSYEQYF
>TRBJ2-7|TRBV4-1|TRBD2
TGCGCCAGCAGCCAAACTAGCGGAAGCTCCTACGAGCAGTACTTC
CASSQTSGSSYEQYF
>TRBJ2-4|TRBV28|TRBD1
TGTGCCAGCAGTTTAAACCGACAGGGGGTTGGAAACATTCAGTACTTC
CASSLNRQGVGNIQYF
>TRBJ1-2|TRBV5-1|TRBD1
TGCGCCAGCAGCGCTTTGGGGACAGGGTATAATGGCTACACCTTC
CASSALGTGYNGYTF
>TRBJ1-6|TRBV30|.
TGTGCCTGGACCTACAGGGCCTATAATTCACCCCTCCACTTT
CAWTYRAYNSPLHF
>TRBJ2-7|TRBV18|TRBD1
TGTGCCAGCTCCGCAGACAGGGGAGAGGTCTACGAGCAGTACTTC
CASSADRGEVYEQYF
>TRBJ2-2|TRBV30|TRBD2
TGTGCCTGGCAGAGCGGGAGGGGGAGCACCGGGGAGCTGTTTTTT
CAWQSGRGSTGELFF